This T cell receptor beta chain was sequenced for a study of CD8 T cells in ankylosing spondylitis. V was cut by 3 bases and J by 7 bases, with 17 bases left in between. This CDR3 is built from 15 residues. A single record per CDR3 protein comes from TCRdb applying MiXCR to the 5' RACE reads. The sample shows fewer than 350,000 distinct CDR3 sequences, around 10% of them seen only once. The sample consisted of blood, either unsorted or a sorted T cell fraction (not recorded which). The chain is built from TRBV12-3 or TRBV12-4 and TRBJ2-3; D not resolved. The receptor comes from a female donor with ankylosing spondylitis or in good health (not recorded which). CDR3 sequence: CASSFFGGAINTQYF. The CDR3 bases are TGTGCCAGCAGTTTCTTTGGCGGAGCCATTAATACGCAGTATTTT.